This T cell receptor beta chain is from a study of T cell clones after liver transplantation. Whole-study context: A pre-transplant mixed lymphocyte reaction with TCRbeta sequencing defined graft-donor-reactive clones followed in post-transplant blood. The study, taken as a whole, reports: In most of the 8 subjects, circulating graft-donor-reactive CD4 TCRbeta sequences fell significantly after transplant.

Of note for this clone: Its antigen is as yet unknown.

V trimming: 1 base; J trimming: 5 bases; junction bases outside the gene matches: 13. The germline V gene has CDR1 LNHNV and CDR2 YYDKDF (reference sequence). This CDR3 is built from 18 residues. TCRdb's copy holds only in-frame clones and misses some; the assay was immunoSEQ multiplex PCR. The sample consists of 93,000 or so clones, about 81% of them appearing once. V gene TRBV15 combines with J gene TRBJ2-1; 8 bases agree with TRBD2. The sample here was CD4+ T cells from blood, taken around 48 months after liver transplant. The sequence was collected from a human patient who received a liver transplant. A subset of T cells may come from the graft donor. As DNA, the CDR3 is TGTGCCACCAGCAGAGGGGGACGCAGGACTAGCTCTAACAATGAGCAGTTCTTC. This translates into CATSRGGRRTSSNNEQFF.